This T cell receptor beta chain was identified in a study of shared clonotypes between healthy human individuals. Study overall: The plates for each donor numbered three CD4 naive, three CD4 memory, two CD8 naive and one CD8 memory.

Overall study results and limits: Clonotypes that were shared across several donors made up roughly 5.2% of naive CD4 clonotypes. Relative to clonotypes present in all four donors, those not shared had lower generation probabilities.

On this clone: The antigen is not known.

This CDR3 has 12 amino acids. In germline, CDR1 is SNHLY, CDR2 FYNNEI. Trimming shortened V by 5 bases and J by 7 bases, and 11 bases separated the two germline ends. Original processing methods: ImmunoSEQ only sent back junction sequences with no quality scores, so filtering was done differently. Generated by immunoSEQ multiplex PCR, the TCRdb table keeps only in-frame clones and is missing some. The D gene and trimming were derived from the DNA, and the V and J assignments and clone size from that table. In the table there are more than 2,000,000 clones, more than 85% of which are singletons. This clonotype was sampled from a man aged 18 to 30 in good health. Some clones in this sample may be carry-over from other donors' samples. The chain couples TRBV2 to TRBJ1-2; D is possibly TRBD1 (5 bases). Source material: naive CD4+ T cells from PBMCs. Subset specified: CD45RA+ positively selected. Here the CDR3 reads CASSLGGRGYTF. For the CDR3, the DNA is TGTGCCAGCAGTCTGGGGGGACGTGGCTACACCTTC.